The next 3 T cell receptor beta chains were all read from a single sample in a study of cytomegalovirus exposure and HLA in healthy donors. PCR amplification relied on 60 Vbeta primers (plus 13 Jbeta primers). This table comes from immunoSEQ multiplex PCR, and its TCRdb copy is limited to in-frame clones, with some not included. The profile covers approximately 150,000 clones, with about 80% appearing a single time and 5.5% to 7.5% taken by the ten largest. Source material: PBMCs. These receptor sequences come from a man between 25 and 39 years old in good health and CMV-seropositive.

This clone came up a few times. The chain has TRBV7-2 and TRBJ2-2; 7 bases match TRBD1. This CDR3 comprises 15 residues. Trimming took 5 bases from V and 5 from J; bases not matched to a gene: 8. The germline CDR1 and CDR2 sequences are SGHTA and FQGNSA. As DNA, the CDR3 is TGTGCCAGCAGCCCCGGGACAGCATTTACCGGGGAGCTGTTTTTT. Amino acids: CASSPGTAFTGELFF.

In this sample, this clone turned up once. The chain recombines TRBV19 with TRBJ1-6; D remains ambiguous. CDR1 is LNHDA and CDR2 is SQIVND in the germline V gene (reference sequence). This CDR3 contains 15 residues. V was shortened by 4 bases and J by 8 bases, with 15 bases between the two germline ends. CDR3 residues: CASSTTRVADSPLHF. The CDR3 DNA is TGTGCCAGTAGTACTACTCGGGTTGCGGATTCACCCCTCCACTTT.

This chain joins TRBV2 and TRBJ1-6, with D possibly matching TRBD1 (5 bases). Germline values: CDR1 SNHLY, CDR2 FYNNEI. The ends were cut back, 5 bases at V and 11 bases at J, with 10 bases in the middle. The CDR3 spans 12 residues. CDR3 coding DNA: TGTGCCAGCAGTCTACAGGTGCCACCCCTCCACTTT. Amino acid sequence: CASSLQVPPLHF. Based on the CDR3 plus reference TRBV2 and TRBJ1-6, the full variable domain is EPEVTQTPSHQVTQMGQEVILRCVPISNHLYFYWYRQILGQKVEFLVSFYNNEISEKSEIFDDQFSVERPDGSNFTLKIRSTKLEDSAMYFCASSLQVPPLHFGNGTRLTVT.